In its sample, the clone carrying this T cell receptor (beta chain) was seen a few times. The antigen remains undetermined. These data are taken from a study of cytomegalovirus exposure and HLA in healthy donors. The study, taken as a whole, reports: There were under 200 TCR beta chains listed as cytomegalovirus-associated. The classifier reportedly diagnosed cytomegalovirus status with high specificity and sensitivity.

The CDR3 totals 15 residues. Germline V CDR1 and CDR2: LNHDA, SQIVND (reference sequence). Deletions cut 5 bases from V and 4 bases from J, with 17 bases between. The assay was immunoSEQ multiplex PCR, and TCRdb's table has in-frame clones only and misses some. The sample consists of 95,000 to 120,000 clones, under 85% of them appearing once. The chain joins TRBV19 to TRBJ1-2, with D possibly matching TRBD1 (6 bases). Material: PBMCs. The receptor comes from a woman aged 18-29 years in good health and CMV-seronegative. The CDR3 loop reads CASSGSQGQIYGYTF. The CDR3 DNA is TGTGCCAGTAGTGGCTCGCAGGGGCAGATCTATGGCTACACCTTC.